The present entry profiles one T cell receptor beta chain with its context. This entry belongs to a study of blood T cell repertoires in COVID-19. Participants reported their clinical history, and cohort assignment relied on those reports. V lost 6 bases and J 1 base, leaving 9 bases between the germline ends. The CDR3 contains 13 residues. In the original processing: By means of reference gene primer amplification, nucleated cell counts were estimated. The data were produced by immunoSEQ multiplex PCR, yet TCRdb's version contains in-frame clones alone and is incomplete. V and J calls and clone size follow that table, whereas D and trimming were derived from the DNA. The data hold about 480,000 clones, with 80% to 90% observed a single time.

This clonotype was sampled from an older woman who had recovered from COVID-19. What was sequenced was PBMCs or T cells enriched from blood (not recorded which). The rearrangement uses TRBV12-3 or TRBV12-4 and TRBJ1-1; D is undetermined. CDR3 amino acids: CASSKRGNTEAFF. CDR3 DNA sequence: TGTGCCAGCAGCAAGCGAGGGAACACTGAAGCTTTCTTT.